The 32 T cell receptor beta chains in this list originate from one sample, sequenced in a study of T cell repertoires in cytomegalovirus infection. MiXCR, run by TCRdb on the reads, gives a single entry per CDR3 protein. This table has 310,000 or so distinct CDR3 sequences, over 20% appearing once. The specimen was PBMCs. The receptors were sampled from a human donor in good health (CMV status not recorded). Some clones in this sample may be carry-over from other donors' samples.

This chain connects TRBV24-1 to TRBJ2-3; 7 bases are shared with TRBD1. Per germline, CDR1 KGHDR and CDR2 SFDVKD. With V trimmed by 5 bases and J by 1 base, 2 bases remained unmatched. This CDR3 spans 14 amino acids. Here the CDR3 reads CATSAGQGTDTQYF. In DNA, the CDR3 is TGTGCCACCAGTGCTGGACAGGGCACAGATACGCAGTATTTT.

This clonotype was counted between two and nine times. V usage is TRBV20-1 and J usage is TRBJ2-1; maybe TRBD2 (6 bases). Germline lookup yields CDR1 DFQATT and CDR2 SNEGSKA (reference sequence). V lost 1 base and J 7 bases, leaving 8 bases between the germline ends. The CDR3 is 12 amino acids. For the CDR3, the DNA is TGCAGTGCTAGAGTGGAGGGTAATGAGCAGTTCTTC. Translating it yields CSARVEGNEQFF.

This clonotype was detected many times. The CDR3 spells CASGRNTEAFF. CDR3 nucleotide sequence: TGTGCAAGCGGTCGGAACACTGAAGCTTTCTTT. This chain uses TRBV12-3 or TRBV12-4 with TRBJ1-1; D ambiguous. The CDR3 covers 11 residues.

The chain has TRBV28 and TRBJ1-2; D is ambiguous. Germline V lookup: CDR1 MDHEN, CDR2 SYDVKM. Trimming stripped 2 bases from V and 0 bases from J, with 7 bases between. The CDR3 is 14 residues long. The CDR3 reads CASSLPGSNYGYTF. The CDR3 region has the DNA TGTGCCAGCAGTTTACCTGGGTCTAACTATGGCTACACCTTC.

This clonotype was detected many times. The chain recombines TRBV7-2 with TRBJ2-3; 7 nucleotides agree with TRBD2. The V gene's germline CDR1 is SGHTA and CDR2 FQGNSA. This CDR3 comprises 15 residues. After removal of 2 bases from V and 1 base from J, the junction contained 3 bases not matched to a gene. DNA for the CDR3: TGTGCCAGCAGCTTACCTACTAGCGGCACAGATACGCAGTATTTT. This encodes CASSLPTSGTDTQYF.

This clonotype was seen just once. The chain links TRBV20-1 to TRBJ1-1; D not certain. CDR3 size: 15 residues. The germline CDR1 and CDR2 sequences are DFQATT and SNEGSKA (reference sequence). The ends were cut back, 0 bases at V and 6 bases at J, with 17 bases in the middle. The CDR3 region has the DNA TGCAGTGCTAGAGATGCGTCGTCGAATGGCGCTGAAGCTTTCTTT. This gives the protein CSARDASSNGAEAFF.

This clonotype was counted between two and nine times. The CDR3 here is CASSYGDRGEQFF. DNA of the CDR3: TGTGCCAGCAGTTACGGCGACAGGGGCGAGCAGTTCTTC. The rearrangement uses TRBV6-6 and TRBJ2-1; TRBD1 aligns across 8 bases. After removal of 2 bases from V and 10 bases from J, the junction contained 4 bases not matched to a gene. This CDR3 has 13 amino acids. In germline, CDR1 is MNHNY, CDR2 SVGAGI (reference sequence).

This clonotype was found many times. This chain joins TRBV7-2 and TRBJ1-2, with D uncertain. This CDR3 has 14 residues. CDR1 is SGHTA and CDR2 is FQGNSA in the germline V gene. V lost 1 base to trimming and J lost 0 bases, with 6 bases between them. CDR3 loop: CASSLGHPNYGYTF. The DNA of the CDR3 is TGTGCCAGCAGCTTAGGGCACCCTAACTATGGCTACACCTTC.

This chain connects TRBV28 to TRBJ2-3; TRBD2 matches 10 bases. The CDR3 spans 15 residues. The V and J ends lost 4 bases and 2 bases, in that order; junction bases with no gene match: 3. Germline CDR1 is MDHEN and CDR2 is SYDVKM. The DNA for the CDR3 is TGTGCCAGCAGTTCTAGCGGGGGATACACAGATACGCAGTATTTT. Translated: CASSSSGGYTDTQYF. The full variable domain, its missing parts supplied by reference TRBV28 and TRBJ2-3, is DVKVTQSSRYLVKRTGEKVFLECVQDMDHENMFWYRQDPGLGLRLIYFSYDVKMKEKGDIPEGYSVSREKKERFSLILESASTNQTSMYLCASSSSGGYTDTQYFGPGTRLTVL.

The chain couples TRBV5-4 to TRBJ2-3, with TRBD2 as a possible D gene (6 bases). Trimming shortened V by 1 base and J by 5 bases, and 20 bases separated the two germline ends. In germline, CDR1 is SGHNT, CDR2 YYREEE (reference sequence). There are 17 residues in the CDR3. CDR3 nucleotide sequence: TGTGCCAGCAGCTTGTACGGGGCAGGAGGGGAAAAAGATACGCAGTATTTT. The encoded protein is CASSLYGAGGEKDTQYF.

This clonotype has more than one count but fewer than ten. The chain combines TRBV2 with TRBJ1-1; 9 bases are a match to TRBD1. Germline CDR1 is SNHLY and CDR2 is FYNNEI. There are 14 residues in the CDR3. The ends lost 4 bases at V and 3 bases at J; junction bases unmatched: 3. The CDR3 nucleotides read TGTGCCAGCAGTGCACAGGGGGCGCACACTGAAGCTTTCTTT. Residues: CASSAQGAHTEAFF.

The chain combines TRBV12-3 or TRBV12-4 with TRBJ1-1; D call uncertain. Trimming took 1 base from V and 4 from J, leaving 7 bases between them. The CDR3 is 13 amino acids. The CDR3 here is CASSLGGPTEAFF. Written as DNA, the CDR3 is TGTGCCAGCAGTTTAGGTGGGCCCACTGAAGCTTTCTTT.

The table lists this clonotype with many counts. V and J are TRBV19 and TRBJ2-2; the D gene is possibly TRBD2 (5 bases). V was trimmed by 6 bases and J by 5 bases, leaving 19 bases between them. Germline V gene lookup returns CDR1 LNHDA and CDR2 SQIVND (reference sequence). This CDR3 comprises 16 residues. The CDR3 sequence is CASRPDSVTGTGELFF. The CDR3 bases are TGTGCCAGTAGACCAGATAGCGTGACGGGGACCGGGGAGCTGTTTTTT.

The V call is TRBV20-1, the J call TRBJ1-4, with no clear D. The V gene's germline CDR1 is DFQATT and CDR2 SNEGSKA (reference sequence). The CDR3 has 13 residues. V was pared by 0 bases and J by 0 bases, with 2 bases between. The CDR3 nucleotides are TGCAGTGCTAGAGAAGCAACTAATGAAAAACTGTTTTTT. Amino acid sequence: CSAREATNEKLFF.

This rearrangement joins TRBV30 to TRBJ1-1; D is possibly TRBD1 (5 bases). CDR3 length equals 14 residues. Looked up from germline, CDR1 is GTSNPN and CDR2 is SVGIG (reference sequence). The V end was cut by 0 bases, the J end by 0 bases, with 8 bases between. CDR3 region: CAWSVGVVNTEAFF. In DNA, the CDR3 is TGTGCCTGGAGTGTGGGGGTAGTGAACACTGAAGCTTTCTTT.

The chain joins TRBV7-2 to TRBJ2-3, with D possibly TRBD1 on 5 matching bases. CDR1 and CDR2 from the germline V gene are SGHTA and FQGNSA. This CDR3 spans 15 amino acids. The V and J ends lost 5 bases and 0 bases respectively, with 12 bases between them. The CDR3 DNA is TGTGCCAGCAGCCCGCGGACACTGAGCACAGATACGCAGTATTTT. Its translation is CASSPRTLSTDTQYF.

CDR3: CASSLYGSYTEAFF. In DNA, the CDR3 is TGCGCCAGCAGCTTGTACGGCAGTTACACTGAAGCTTTCTTT. The J gene is TRBJ1-1, the V gene TRBV5-1; the D is unclear. This CDR3 has 14 residues. Trimming cost V 1 base and J 3 bases, with 10 bases left between them. Germline V CDR1 and CDR2: SGHRS, YFSETQ.

This sequence joins TRBV7-2 and TRBJ2-7; 7 positions agree with TRBD1. Trimming removed 5 bases from V and 0 bases from J; junction bases left unmatched: 10. The CDR3 loop spans 16 amino acids. CDR1 is SGHTA and CDR2 is FQGNSA in the germline V gene. The CDR3: CASSLPGTDSSYEQYF. The DNA of the CDR3 is TGTGCCAGCAGCCTACCAGGGACAGACAGCTCCTACGAGCAGTACTTC.

The chain couples TRBV28 to TRBJ2-6; 8 nucleotides agree with TRBD1. Looked up from germline, CDR1 is MDHEN and CDR2 is SYDVKM. CDR3 length: 17 residues. V lost 8 bases and J lost 2; bases outside the gene matches: 11. CDR3 bases: TGTGCCAGCGAGGAGGCGGCAGGGGGCGCTGGGGCCAACGTCCTGACTTTC. Its translation is CASEEAAGGAGANVLTF. Full variable domain (rest looked up from reference TRBV28 and TRBJ2-6): DVKVTQSSRYLVKRTGEKVFLECVQDMDHENMFWYRQDPGLGLRLIYFSYDVKMKEKGDIPEGYSVSREKKERFSLILESASTNQTSMYLCASEEAAGGAGANVLTFGAGSRLTVL.

This chain connects TRBV14 to TRBJ2-1; 10 bases agree with TRBD2. The ends lost 0 bases at V and 15 bases at J; junction bases unmatched: 8. This CDR3 is 14 amino acids long. Germline V gives CDR1 SGHDN, CDR2 FVKESK. The CDR3 region has the DNA TGTGCCAGCAGCCAAGAGGGAGGCAGCGGGAGGGTGTTCTTC. As protein: CASSQEGGSGRVFF.

This clonotype has just a few counts. The CDR3 DNA sequence: TGTGCCAGCAGTTCCGGGACAGGGAGCTCTGGGGCCAACGTCCTGACTTTC. Protein product: CASSSGTGSSGANVLTF. The chain combines TRBV6-6 with TRBJ2-6; 9 bases fit TRBD1. The CDR3 has 17 amino acids. The germline gives CDR1 MNHNY, CDR2 SVGAGI (reference sequence). V was clipped by 4 bases and J by 0 bases; unmatched bases: 4.

This clonotype was detected many times. The chain links TRBV7-2 to TRBJ2-3; 14 nucleotides match TRBD2. V lost 4 bases to trimming and J lost 1 base; unmatched junction nucleotides: 1. CDR1 is SGHTA and CDR2 is FQGNSA in the germline V gene. The CDR3 is 16 amino acids. The DNA of the CDR3 is TGTGCCAGCAGCTGGACTAGCGGGGGGCGCACAGATACGCAGTATTTT. Translated: CASSWTSGGRTDTQYF.

The rearrangement uses TRBV4-1 and TRBJ2-7; tentative D call: TRBD1 (6 bases). The V end was cut by 3 bases, the J end by 0 bases, with 12 bases between. This CDR3 is built from 15 residues. Germline CDR1 reads MGHRA; CDR2 reads YSYEKL. The DNA for the CDR3 is TGCGCCAGCAGCCAGAGGACAGAGAGCTCCTACGAGCAGTACTTC. This sequence encodes CASSQRTESSYEQYF.

The chain couples TRBV3-1 to TRBJ2-1; unclear D gene. The ends were cut back, 0 bases at V and 8 bases at J, with 8 bases in the middle. There are 13 residues in the CDR3. Germline-derived CDR1 and CDR2 are LGHDT and YNNKEL (reference sequence). The CDR3 loop reads CASSQETKDEQFF. CDR3 sequence (DNA): TGTGCCAGCAGCCAAGAAACGAAGGATGAGCAGTTCTTC.

The rearrangement joins TRBV29-1 to TRBJ2-1; unclear D gene. Germline V gene lookup returns CDR1 SQVTM and CDR2 ANQGSEA. The CDR3 length is 11 residues. Trimming stripped 4 bases from V and 6 bases from J, with 7 bases between. The CDR3 sequence is CSVGAVNEQFF. The CDR3 coding sequence is TGCAGCGTTGGGGCAGTCAATGAGCAGTTCTTC.

This clonotype was counted at least ten times. The CDR3 is CASSKTRNEQYF. In DNA form, the CDR3 reads TGTGCCAGCAGCAAAACTAGGAACGAGCAGTACTTC. V gene TRBV7-2 combines with J gene TRBJ2-7; possibly TRBD2 for D (5 bases). This CDR3 contains 12 residues. Germline values: CDR1 SGHTA, CDR2 FQGNSA. Trimming cost V 5 bases and J 5 bases, with 10 bases left between them.

As to this clonotype: One junction end does not reproduce the germline sequence, and a read error may be involved. The CDR3 is CSARGSSGESSTDTQYF. In DNA form, the CDR3 reads TGCAGTGCCAGAGGTAGTAGCGGTGAATCGAGCACAGATACGCAGTATTTT. J is TRBJ2-3 and V is TRBV20-1, with D perhaps TRBD2 (6 bases). The length of the CDR3 is 17 residues. Germline CDR1 reads DFQATT; CDR2 reads SNEGSKA (reference sequence).

The CDR3 reads CSVKGTSGRGETQYF. For the CDR3, the DNA is TGCAGCGTTAAAGGGACTAGCGGGAGAGGCGAGACCCAGTACTTC. The genes are TRBV29-1 and TRBJ2-5; 14 bases map to TRBD2. The germline V gene has CDR1 SQVTM and CDR2 ANQGSEA. The J segment lost 5 bases and the V segment lost 5 bases, leaving 7 bases of the junction unmatched. This CDR3 has 15 amino acids.

This rearrangement joins TRBV7-2 to TRBJ2-2; either TRBD1 or TRBD2 may fit D (5 bases each). The ends were cut back, 5 bases at V and 2 bases at J, with 15 bases in the middle. Germline CDR1 and CDR2: SGHTA and FQGNSA. The CDR3 loop spans 16 amino acids. CDR3 nucleotide sequence: TGTGCCAGCAGCCGATTAGGGGACGCTAACACCGGGGAGCTGTTTTTT. It specifies CASSRLGDANTGELFF.

The chain joins TRBV7-9 to TRBJ1-3; maybe TRBD1 (5 bases). Trimming left V 5 bases short and J 0 bases short, with 11 bases between. The CDR3 runs 15 residues. From germline, CDR1 is SEHNR and CDR2 FQNEAQ (reference sequence). CDR3: CASSPTGTSGNTIYF. CDR3 nucleotides: TGTGCCAGCAGCCCCACTGGGACCTCTGGAAACACCATATATTTT.

The V call is TRBV10-3, the J call TRBJ2-7, with D maybe TRBD2 (5 bases). Germline lookup yields CDR1 ENHRY and CDR2 SYGVKD. The germline V and J ends were trimmed by 3 bases and 3 bases, with 15 bases remaining between them. This CDR3 is 15 amino acids long. The CDR3, as DNA: TGTGCCATCAGTGACGCTGTGAGCGGACTCTACGAGCAGTACTTC. Its translation: CAISDAVSGLYEQYF.

V and J are TRBV5-5 and TRBJ2-6; TRBD2 agrees at 7 bases. This CDR3 has 17 residues. V was clipped by 5 bases and J by 0 bases; unmatched bases: 8. Germline V gene data show CDR1 as SGHKS and CDR2 as YYEKEE (reference sequence). The CDR3 reads CASRTIGGSSGANVLTF. The CDR3 nucleotides read TGTGCCAGCAGGACTATCGGGGGGAGCTCTGGGGCCAACGTCCTGACTTTC.